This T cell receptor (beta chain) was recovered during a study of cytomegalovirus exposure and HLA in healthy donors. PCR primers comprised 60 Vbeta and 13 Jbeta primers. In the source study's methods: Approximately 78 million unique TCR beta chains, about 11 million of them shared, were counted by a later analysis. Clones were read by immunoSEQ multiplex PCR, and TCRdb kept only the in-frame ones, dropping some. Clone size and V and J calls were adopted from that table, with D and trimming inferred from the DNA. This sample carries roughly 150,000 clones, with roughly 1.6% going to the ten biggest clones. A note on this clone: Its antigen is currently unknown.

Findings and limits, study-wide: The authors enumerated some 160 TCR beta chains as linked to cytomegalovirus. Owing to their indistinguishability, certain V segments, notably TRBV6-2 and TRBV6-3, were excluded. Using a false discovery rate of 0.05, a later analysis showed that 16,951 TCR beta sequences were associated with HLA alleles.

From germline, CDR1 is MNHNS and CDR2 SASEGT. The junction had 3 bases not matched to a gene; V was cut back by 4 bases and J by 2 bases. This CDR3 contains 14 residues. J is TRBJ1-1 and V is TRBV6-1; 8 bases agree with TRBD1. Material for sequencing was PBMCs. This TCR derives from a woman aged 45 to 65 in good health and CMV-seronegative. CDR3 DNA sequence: TGTGCCAGCAGTGTCGGGACAGGAAACACTGAAGCTTTCTTT. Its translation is CASSVGTGNTEAFF.